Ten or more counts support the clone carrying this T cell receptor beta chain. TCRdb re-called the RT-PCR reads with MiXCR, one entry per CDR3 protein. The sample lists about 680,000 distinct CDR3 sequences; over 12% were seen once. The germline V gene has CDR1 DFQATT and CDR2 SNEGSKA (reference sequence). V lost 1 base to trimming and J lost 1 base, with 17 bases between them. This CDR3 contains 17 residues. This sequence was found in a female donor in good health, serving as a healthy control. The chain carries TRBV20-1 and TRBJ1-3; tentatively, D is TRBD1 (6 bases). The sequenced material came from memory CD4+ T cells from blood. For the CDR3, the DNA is TGCAGTGCTAGAGGGGGGGGCAGGGCCGTATCTGGAAACACCATATATTTT. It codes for CSARGGGRAVSGNTIYF.